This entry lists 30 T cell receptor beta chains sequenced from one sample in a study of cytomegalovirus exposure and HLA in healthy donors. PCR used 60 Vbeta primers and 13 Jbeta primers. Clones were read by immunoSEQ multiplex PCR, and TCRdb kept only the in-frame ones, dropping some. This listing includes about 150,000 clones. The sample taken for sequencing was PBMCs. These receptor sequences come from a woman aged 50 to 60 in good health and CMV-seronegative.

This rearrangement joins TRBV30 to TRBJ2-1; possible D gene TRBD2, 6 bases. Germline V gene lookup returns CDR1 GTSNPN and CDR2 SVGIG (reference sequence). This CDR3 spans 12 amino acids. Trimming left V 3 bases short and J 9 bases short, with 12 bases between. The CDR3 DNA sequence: TGTGCCTGGAGCCTCGGAGGGCGTGAGCAGTTCTTC. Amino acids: CAWSLGGREQFF.

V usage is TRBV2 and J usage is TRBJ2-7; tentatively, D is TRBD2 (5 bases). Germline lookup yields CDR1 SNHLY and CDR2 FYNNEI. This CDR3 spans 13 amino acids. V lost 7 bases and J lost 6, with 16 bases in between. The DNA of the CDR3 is TGTGCCAGCAAACTGGAGGCGGTACGCGAGCAGTACTTC. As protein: CASKLEAVREQYF.

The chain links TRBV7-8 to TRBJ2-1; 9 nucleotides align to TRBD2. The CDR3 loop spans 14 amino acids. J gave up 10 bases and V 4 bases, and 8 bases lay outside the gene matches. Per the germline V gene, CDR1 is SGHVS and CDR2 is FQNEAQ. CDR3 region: CASSSERGANEQFF. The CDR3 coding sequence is TGTGCCAGCAGCTCAGAGCGGGGGGCGAACGAGCAGTTCTTC.

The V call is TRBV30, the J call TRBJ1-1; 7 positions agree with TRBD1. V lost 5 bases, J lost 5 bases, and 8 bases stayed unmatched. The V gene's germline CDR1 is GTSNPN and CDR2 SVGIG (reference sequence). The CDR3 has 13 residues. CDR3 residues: CAWDRAGGTEAFF. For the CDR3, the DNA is TGTGCCTGGGACAGGGCTGGCGGAACTGAAGCTTTCTTT. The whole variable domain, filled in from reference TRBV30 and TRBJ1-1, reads SQTIHQWPATLVQPVGSPLSLECTVEGTSNPNLYWYRQAAGRGLQLLFYSVGIGQISSEVPQNLSASRPQDRQFILSSKKLLLSDSGFYLCAWDRAGGTEAFFGQGTRLTVV.

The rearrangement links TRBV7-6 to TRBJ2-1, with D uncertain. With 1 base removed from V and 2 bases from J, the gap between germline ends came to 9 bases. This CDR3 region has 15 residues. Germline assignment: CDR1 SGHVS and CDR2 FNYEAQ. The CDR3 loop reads CASSLDPYPYNEQFF. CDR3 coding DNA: TGTGCCAGCAGCTTAGATCCCTACCCCTACAATGAGCAGTTCTTC.

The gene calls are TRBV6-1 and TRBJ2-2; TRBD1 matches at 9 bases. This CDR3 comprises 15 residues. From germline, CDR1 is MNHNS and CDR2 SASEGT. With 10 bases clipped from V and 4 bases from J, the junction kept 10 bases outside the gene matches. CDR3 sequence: CATLKTGGGTGELFF. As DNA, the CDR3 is TGTGCCACCTTGAAGACAGGGGGAGGCACCGGGGAGCTGTTTTTT.

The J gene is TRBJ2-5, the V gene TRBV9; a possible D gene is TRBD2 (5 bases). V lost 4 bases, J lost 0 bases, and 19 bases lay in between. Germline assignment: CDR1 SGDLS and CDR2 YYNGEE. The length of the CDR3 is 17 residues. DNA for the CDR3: TGTGCCAGCAGCCCCCGAGGAGGAAGCGTGTACCAAGAGACCCAGTACTTC. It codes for CASSPRGGSVYQETQYF.

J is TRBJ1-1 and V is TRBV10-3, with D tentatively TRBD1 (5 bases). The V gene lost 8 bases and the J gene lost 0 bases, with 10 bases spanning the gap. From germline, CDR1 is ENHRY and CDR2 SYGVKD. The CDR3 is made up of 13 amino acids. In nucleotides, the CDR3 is TGTGCCATCGTTAAGGGGTTGAACACTGAAGCTTTCTTT. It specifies CAIVKGLNTEAFF.

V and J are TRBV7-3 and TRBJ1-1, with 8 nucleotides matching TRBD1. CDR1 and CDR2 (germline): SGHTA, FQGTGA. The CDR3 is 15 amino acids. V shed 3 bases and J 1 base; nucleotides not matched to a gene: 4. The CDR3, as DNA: TGTGCCAGCAGCTTGCTGGGGACAGGGAACACTGAAGCTTTCTTT. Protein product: CASSLLGTGNTEAFF.

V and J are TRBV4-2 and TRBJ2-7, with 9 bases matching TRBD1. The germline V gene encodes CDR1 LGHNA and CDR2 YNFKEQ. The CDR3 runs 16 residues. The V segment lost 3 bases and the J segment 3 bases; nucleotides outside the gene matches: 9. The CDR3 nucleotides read TGTGCCAGCAGCCAGGTGCTGGGGACAGGGAACTACGAGCAGTACTTC. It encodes CASSQVLGTGNYEQYF.

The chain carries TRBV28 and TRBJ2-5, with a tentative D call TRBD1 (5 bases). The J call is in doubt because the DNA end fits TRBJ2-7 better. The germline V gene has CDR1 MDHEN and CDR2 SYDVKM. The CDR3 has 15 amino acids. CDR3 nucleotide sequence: TGTGCCAGCAGTTTTTTGGACACCTTCAGCTACGAGCAGTACTTC. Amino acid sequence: CASSFLDTFSYEQYF.

The CDR3 DNA reads TGTGCCTCCTCCCGCCAGGCCCCCTACGAGCAGTACTTC. This encodes CASSRQAPYEQYF. The V and J genes are TRBV7-9 and TRBJ2-7; D gene unclear. Trimming left V 11 bases short and J 2 bases short, with 16 bases between. The CDR3 runs to 13 residues. The germline gives CDR1 SEHNR, CDR2 FQNEAQ (reference sequence).

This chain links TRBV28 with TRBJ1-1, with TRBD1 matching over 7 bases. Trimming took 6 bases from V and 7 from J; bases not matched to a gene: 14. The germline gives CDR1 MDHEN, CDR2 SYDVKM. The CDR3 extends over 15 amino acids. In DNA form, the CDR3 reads TGTGCCAGCAGGACAGGGATGATCGCCCAGGGTGAAGCTTTCTTT. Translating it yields CASRTGMIAQGEAFF.

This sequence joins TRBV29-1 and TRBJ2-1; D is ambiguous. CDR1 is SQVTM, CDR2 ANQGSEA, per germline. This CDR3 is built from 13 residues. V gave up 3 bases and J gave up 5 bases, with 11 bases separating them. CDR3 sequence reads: CSVDIFPNNEQFF. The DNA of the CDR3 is TGCAGCGTTGATATTTTTCCTAACAATGAGCAGTTCTTC.

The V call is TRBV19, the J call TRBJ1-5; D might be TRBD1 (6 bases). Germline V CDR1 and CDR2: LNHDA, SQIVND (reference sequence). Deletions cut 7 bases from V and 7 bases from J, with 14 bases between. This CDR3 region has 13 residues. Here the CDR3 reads CASTPPGVQPQHF. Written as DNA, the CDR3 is TGTGCCAGTACCCCACCAGGGGTACAGCCCCAGCATTTT.

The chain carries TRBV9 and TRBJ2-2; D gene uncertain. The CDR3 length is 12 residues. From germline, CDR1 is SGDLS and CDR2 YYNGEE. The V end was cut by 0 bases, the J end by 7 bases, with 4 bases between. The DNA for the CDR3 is TGTGCCAGCAGCGTAGCTCTCGGGGAGCTGTTTTTT. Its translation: CASSVALGELFF.

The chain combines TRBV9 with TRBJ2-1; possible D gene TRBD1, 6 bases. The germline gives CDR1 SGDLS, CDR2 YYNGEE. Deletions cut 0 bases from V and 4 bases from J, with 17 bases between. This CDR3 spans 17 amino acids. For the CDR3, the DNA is TGTGCCAGCAGCGTAGAGGTGGGGGCCAGGCTATACAATGAGCAGTTCTTC. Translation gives CASSVEVGARLYNEQFF.

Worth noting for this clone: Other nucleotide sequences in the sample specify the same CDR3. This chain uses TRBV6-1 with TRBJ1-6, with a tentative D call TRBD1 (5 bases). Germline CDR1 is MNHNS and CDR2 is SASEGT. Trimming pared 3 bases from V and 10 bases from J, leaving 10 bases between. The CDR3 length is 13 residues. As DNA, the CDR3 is TGTGCCAGCAGTGATTTGCGGGGCTCACCCCTCCACTTT. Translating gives CASSDLRGSPLHF.

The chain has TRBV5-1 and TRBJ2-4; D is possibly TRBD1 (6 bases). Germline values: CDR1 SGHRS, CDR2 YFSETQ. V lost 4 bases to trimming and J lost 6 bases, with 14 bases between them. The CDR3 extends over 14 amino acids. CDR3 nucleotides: TGCGCCAGCAGCGCGGACAGCCCCTCAAACATTCAGTACTTC. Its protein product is CASSADSPSNIQYF.

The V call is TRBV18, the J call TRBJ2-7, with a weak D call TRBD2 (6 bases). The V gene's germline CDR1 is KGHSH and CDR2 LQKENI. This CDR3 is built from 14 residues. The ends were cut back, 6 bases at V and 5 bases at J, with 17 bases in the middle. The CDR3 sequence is CASSLTRGNNEQYF. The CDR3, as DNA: TGTGCCAGCTCCCTGACCCGGGGGAACAACGAGCAGTACTTC.

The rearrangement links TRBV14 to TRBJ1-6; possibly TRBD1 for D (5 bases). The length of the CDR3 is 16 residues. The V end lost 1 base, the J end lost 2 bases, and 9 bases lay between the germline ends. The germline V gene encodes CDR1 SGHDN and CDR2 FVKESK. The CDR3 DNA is TGTGCCAGCAGCCAAGTCGACAGAGCCTATAATTCACCCCTCCACTTT. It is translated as CASSQVDRAYNSPLHF.

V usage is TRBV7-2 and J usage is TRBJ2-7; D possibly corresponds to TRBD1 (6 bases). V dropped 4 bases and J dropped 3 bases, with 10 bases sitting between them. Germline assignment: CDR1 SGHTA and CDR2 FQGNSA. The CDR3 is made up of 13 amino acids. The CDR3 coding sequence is TGTGCCAGCAGCTCCGGGACACTCTACGAGCAGTACTTC. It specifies CASSSGTLYEQYF. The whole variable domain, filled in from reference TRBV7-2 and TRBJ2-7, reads GAGVSQSPSNKVTEKGKDVELRCDPISGHTALYWYRQSLGQGLEFLIYFQGNSAPDKSGLPSDRFSAERTGGSVSTLTIQRTQQEDSAVYLCASSSGTLYEQYFGPGTRLTVT.

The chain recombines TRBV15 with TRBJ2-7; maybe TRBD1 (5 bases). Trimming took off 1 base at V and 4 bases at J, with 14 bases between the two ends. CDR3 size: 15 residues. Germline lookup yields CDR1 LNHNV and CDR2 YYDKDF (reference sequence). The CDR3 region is CATSRVGREGYEQYF. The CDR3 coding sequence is TGTGCCACCAGCAGAGTGGGCAGGGAAGGATACGAGCAGTACTTC.

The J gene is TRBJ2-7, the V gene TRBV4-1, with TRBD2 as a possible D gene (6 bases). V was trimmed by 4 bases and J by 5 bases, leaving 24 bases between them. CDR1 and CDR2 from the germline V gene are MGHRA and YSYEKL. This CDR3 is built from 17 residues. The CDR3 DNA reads TGCGCCAGCAGCCTAGCCCTCGCGACGGGGGAGTTCAACGAGCAGTACTTC. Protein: CASSLALATGEFNEQYF.

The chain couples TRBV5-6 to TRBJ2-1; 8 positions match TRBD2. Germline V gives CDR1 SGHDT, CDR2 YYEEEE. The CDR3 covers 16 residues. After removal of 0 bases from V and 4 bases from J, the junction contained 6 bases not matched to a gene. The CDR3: CASSLEVTSVYNEQFF. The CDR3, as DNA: TGTGCCAGCAGCTTGGAAGTGACTAGCGTTTACAATGAGCAGTTCTTC.

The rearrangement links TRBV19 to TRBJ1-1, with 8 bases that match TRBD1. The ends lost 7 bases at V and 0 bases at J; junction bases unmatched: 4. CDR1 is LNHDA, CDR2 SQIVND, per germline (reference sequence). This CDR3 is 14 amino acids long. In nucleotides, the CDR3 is TGTGCCAGTACCCGACAGGGGATGAACACTGAAGCTTTCTTT. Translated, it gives CASTRQGMNTEAFF.

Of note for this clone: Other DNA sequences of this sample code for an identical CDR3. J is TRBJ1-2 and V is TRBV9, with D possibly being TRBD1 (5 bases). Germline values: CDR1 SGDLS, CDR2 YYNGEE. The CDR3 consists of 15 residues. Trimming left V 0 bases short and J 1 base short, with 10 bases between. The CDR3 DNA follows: TGTGCCAGCAGCGTAGGGAGCGGGGGTAACTATGGCTACACCTTC. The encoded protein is CASSVGSGGNYGYTF. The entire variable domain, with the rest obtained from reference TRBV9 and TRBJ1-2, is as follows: DSGVTQTPKHLITATGQRVTLRCSPRSGDLSVYWYQQSLDQGLQFLIQYYNGEERAKGNILERFSAQQFPDLHSELNLSSLELGDSALYFCASSVGSGGNYGYTFGSGTRLTVV.

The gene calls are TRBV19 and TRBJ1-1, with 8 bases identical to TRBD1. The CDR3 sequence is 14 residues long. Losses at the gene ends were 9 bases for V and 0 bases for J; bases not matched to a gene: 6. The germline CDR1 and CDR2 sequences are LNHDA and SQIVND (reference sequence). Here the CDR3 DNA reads TGTGCCAGCCTAAGACAGGGGATGAACACTGAAGCTTTCTTT. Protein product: CASLRQGMNTEAFF.

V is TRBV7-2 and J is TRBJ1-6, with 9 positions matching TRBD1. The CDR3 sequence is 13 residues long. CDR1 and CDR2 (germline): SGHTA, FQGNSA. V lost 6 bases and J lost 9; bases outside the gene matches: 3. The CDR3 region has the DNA TGTGCCAGCAGTTGGGACAGGGCTTCACCCCTCCACTTT. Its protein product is CASSWDRASPLHF. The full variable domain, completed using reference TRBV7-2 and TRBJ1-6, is GAGVSQSPSNKVTEKGKDVELRCDPISGHTALYWYRQSLGQGLEFLIYFQGNSAPDKSGLPSDRFSAERTGGSVSTLTIQRTQQEDSAVYLCASSWDRASPLHFGNGTRLTVT.

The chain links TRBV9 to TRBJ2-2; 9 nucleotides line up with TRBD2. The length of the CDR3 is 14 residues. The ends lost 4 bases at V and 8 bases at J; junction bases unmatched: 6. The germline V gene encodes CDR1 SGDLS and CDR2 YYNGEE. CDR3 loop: CASSPSSGVGELFF. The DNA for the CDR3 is TGTGCCAGCAGCCCTTCTAGCGGGGTGGGGGAGCTGTTTTTT.